This T cell receptor beta chain originates from a study of metastatic and nonmetastatic thyroid tumors. TCRdb re-called clones from the PCR reads using MiXCR. The data show about 23,000 clones, 26% seen once. Patients had received no treatment of any kind before thyroid surgery. The material sequenced was blood. The source of this sequence is a male donor with papillary thyroid cancer or a benign thyroid nodule (not recorded which). Some clones in this sample may be carry-over from other donors' samples.

The CDR3 protein is CASSDRTVRDTQYF. For the CDR3, the DNA is TGTGCCAGCAGCGATAGGACAGTGCGAGATACGCAGTATTTT. The chain carries TRBV9 and TRBJ2-3, with D possibly being TRBD1 (6 bases). With 3 bases removed from V and 5 bases from J, the gap between germline ends came to 13 bases. Germline V gene data show CDR1 as SGDLS and CDR2 as YYNGEE. The CDR3 extends over 14 amino acids.